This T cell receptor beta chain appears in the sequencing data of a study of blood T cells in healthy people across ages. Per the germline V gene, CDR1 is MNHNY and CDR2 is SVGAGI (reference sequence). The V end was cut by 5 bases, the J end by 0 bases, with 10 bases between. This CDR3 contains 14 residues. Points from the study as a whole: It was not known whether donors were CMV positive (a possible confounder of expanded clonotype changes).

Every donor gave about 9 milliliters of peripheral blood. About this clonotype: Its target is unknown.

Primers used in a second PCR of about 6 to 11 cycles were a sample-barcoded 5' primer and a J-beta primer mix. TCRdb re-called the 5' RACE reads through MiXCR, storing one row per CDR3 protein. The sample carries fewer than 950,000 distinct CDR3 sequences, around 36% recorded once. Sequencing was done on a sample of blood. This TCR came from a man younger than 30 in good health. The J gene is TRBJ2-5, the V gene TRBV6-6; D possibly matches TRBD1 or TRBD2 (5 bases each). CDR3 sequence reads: CASSDRDHQETQYF. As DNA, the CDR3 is TGTGCCAGCAGTGACCGGGACCACCAAGAGACCCAGTACTTC.